This T cell receptor beta chain was found in a study of T-cell reconstitution after alpha-beta-depleted transplantation in children. The CDR3 has 15 residues. V lost 5 bases, J lost 4 bases, and 16 bases lay in between. Construction of the TCRbeta library involved unique molecular identifiers. TCRdb reprocessed the PCR reads with MiXCR, giving one entry per CDR3 protein. The table shows 490,000 or so distinct CDR3 sequences, with about 12% occurring only once. The TCR originated in a human donor who donated a stem cell graft to a child with combined immunodeficiency. The chain employs TRBV12-3 or TRBV12-4 and TRBJ2-3, with D possibly being TRBD2 (5 bases). The material was PBMCs from the stem cell graft donor, obtained from the stem cell graft. The CDR3 loop reads CASSPGNNWADTQYF. The CDR3 coding sequence is TGTGCCAGCAGTCCCGGGAATAATTGGGCAGATACGCAGTATTTT.